This T cell receptor beta chain was documented in a study of T-cell memory formation after mild COVID-19. General study results and limits: The study detected some responding clones in pre-infection memory, suggesting cross-reactive memory joined.

TCRdb analysed the 5' RACE reads with MiXCR anew, one entry per CDR3 protein. The sample has roughly 610,000 distinct CDR3 sequences, 17% seen once. As regards this clonotype: Antigen specificity is unknown.

The TCR was taken from an adult woman who had mild COVID-19 (a few samples of this study predate the infection). Cell type and time point are not known. The sequencing input was PBMCs or a T cell subset sorted from them (not recorded which).

The CDR3 DNA follows: TGCGCCAGCAGCATCACCGGGAGAGGTTCCTACGAGCAGTACTTC. Protein product: CASSITGRGSYEQYF. The J gene is TRBJ2-7, the V gene TRBV5-1, with TRBD2 as a possible D gene (6 bases). The germline V gene encodes CDR1 SGHRS and CDR2 YFSETQ. This CDR3 region has 15 residues. V shed 4 bases and J shed 1 base, with 15 bases lying between them. Looking up the rest from reference TRBV5-1 and TRBJ2-7 gives the full variable domain: KAGVTQTPRYLIKTRGQQVTLSCSPISGHRSVSWYQQTPGQGLQFLFEYFSETQRNKGNFPGRFSGRQFSNSRSEMNVSTLELGDSALYLCASSITGRGSYEQYFGPGTRLTVT.